The 28 T cell receptor beta chains below were found in one sample sequenced in a study of T cells after yellow fever vaccination. TCRdb reprocessed the 5' RACE reads with MiXCR, giving one entry per CDR3 protein. The sample yields roughly 330,000 distinct CDR3 sequences, 3% to 4.5% seen once. Sequenced here: PBMCs, sampled 5 days after the yellow fever booster vaccination. All receptors derive from a man between 18 and 35 years old who received the YFV17D yellow fever vaccine.

This chain uses TRBV4-1 with TRBJ2-2, with D hard to call. Trimming removed 1 base at V and 5 bases at J, with 2 bases between. The CDR3 is 12 amino acids. The germline V gene has CDR1 MGHRA and CDR2 YSYEKL. The CDR3 loop is CASSQATGELFF. As DNA, the CDR3 is TGCGCCAGCAGCCAAGCAACCGGGGAGCTGTTTTTT.

The chain joins TRBV4-1 to TRBJ1-1, with D hard to call. The CDR3 length is 13 residues. Deletions cut 3 bases from V and 7 bases from J, with 12 bases between. Germline V lookup: CDR1 MGHRA, CDR2 YSYEKL. The CDR3 region has the DNA TGCGCCAGCAGCCATAGCGGGTCCGATGAAGCTTTCTTT. Its protein is CASSHSGSDEAFF.

This clonotype turned up a few times. This chain joins TRBV12-3 or TRBV12-4 and TRBJ1-2; D is ambiguous. The CDR3 sequence is 13 residues long. Trimming left V 3 bases short and J 8 bases short, with 13 bases between. As DNA, the CDR3 is TGTGCCAGCAGTTTGTCCGGACGTAGGGGCTACACCTTC. This translates into CASSLSGRRGYTF.

This clonotype was detected a few times. This rearrangement joins TRBV4-1 to TRBJ1-3; D gene ambiguous. CDR1 and CDR2 from the germline V gene are MGHRA and YSYEKL. Trimming stripped 0 bases from V and 0 bases from J, with 9 bases between. The CDR3 is 16 residues long. In DNA form, the CDR3 reads TGCGCCAGCAGCCAAGATGGACCTAGCTCTGGAAACACCATATATTTT. Translated, it gives CASSQDGPSSGNTIYF.

In its sample, this clonotype was seen many times. This chain links TRBV20-1 with TRBJ2-4; the match to TRBD1 covers 9 bases. CDR3 size: 15 residues. Germline CDR1 reads DFQATT; CDR2 reads SNEGSKA (reference sequence). The ends lost 0 bases at V and 7 bases at J; junction bases unmatched: 7. CDR3 DNA: TGCAGTGCTAGAGATTGGGGACAGGGTATGAACATTCAGTACTTC. This codes for CSARDWGQGMNIQYF.

The V and J genes are TRBV10-2 and TRBJ2-5; either TRBD1 or TRBD2 may fit D (5 bases each). CDR3 length: 15 amino acids. Germline values: CDR1 WSHSY, CDR2 SAAADI. The V gene lost 3 bases and the J gene lost 0 bases, with 11 bases spanning the gap. The CDR3 DNA is TGCGCCAGCAGTGATTTCCCGGGACACCAAGAGACCCAGTACTTC. Residues: CASSDFPGHQETQYF.

Only a few counts were recorded for this clonotype. This chain joins TRBV18 and TRBJ2-3; TRBD1 matches 9 bases. CDR1 and CDR2 from the germline V gene are KGHSH and LQKENI. CDR3 length: 15 residues. V shed 4 bases and J 3 bases; nucleotides not matched to a gene: 5. The CDR3 coding sequence is TGTGCCAGCTCACGATCGGGACAGGGAACAGATACGCAGTATTTT. Translated: CASSRSGQGTDTQYF. The complete variable domain, with remaining parts taken from reference TRBV18 and TRBJ2-3, reads NAGVMQNPRHLVRRRGQEARLRCSPMKGHSHVYWYRQLPEEGLKFMVYLQKENIIDESGMPKERFSAEFPKEGPSILRIQQVVRGDSAAYFCASSRSGQGTDTQYFGPGTRLTVL.

The CDR3 sequence: CASSLRATASGHTDTQYF. The CDR3 nucleotides are TGTGCCAGCAGCTTGCGGGCAACGGCTAGCGGCCACACAGATACGCAGTATTTT. The J gene is TRBJ2-3, the V gene TRBV5-4; 7 bases match TRBD2. Germline V gene sequence: CDR1 SGHNT, CDR2 YYREEE (reference sequence). V lost 1 base, J lost 2 bases, and 13 bases stayed unmatched. This CDR3 region has 18 residues. The variable domain in full, completed from reference TRBV5-4 and TRBJ2-3, reads ETGVTQSPTHLIKTRGQQVTLRCSSQSGHNTVSWYQQALGQGPQFIFQYYREEENGRGNFPPRFSGLQFPNYSSELNVNALELDDSALYLCASSLRATASGHTDTQYFGPGTRLTVL.

V is TRBV5-1 and J is TRBJ1-2; possible D gene TRBD1, 5 bases. The germline V gene has CDR1 SGHRS and CDR2 YFSETQ. Trimming cost V 5 bases and J 0 bases, with 17 bases left between them. The CDR3 is 16 amino acids. CDR3 loop: CASRPPGGEANYGYTF. The CDR3 DNA reads TGCGCCAGCAGACCCCCGGGGGGGGAGGCTAACTATGGCTACACCTTC.

This clonotype was counted a few times. J is TRBJ1-4 and V is TRBV5-1, with D maybe TRBD1 (6 bases). V lost 7 bases to trimming and J lost 5 bases, with 15 bases between them. CDR3 length equals 14 residues. Looked up from germline, CDR1 is SGHRS and CDR2 is YFSETQ. The CDR3 nucleotides read TGCGCCAGCTCACTGCGGACAGTAAATGAAAAACTGTTTTTT. It translates to CASSLRTVNEKLFF.

The table lists this clonotype with many counts. The chain links TRBV28 to TRBJ1-2, with 7 bases lining up with TRBD1. There are 12 residues in the CDR3. Germline loops: CDR1 MDHEN, CDR2 SYDVKM. Germline trimming cut 6 bases from V and 4 bases from J; bases unmatched to any gene: 2. CDR3 amino acids: CASSGQVYGYTF. CDR3 coding DNA: TGTGCCAGCAGCGGACAGGTCTATGGCTACACCTTC.

This clonotype was observed a few times. The gene calls are TRBV3-1 and TRBJ2-5; D not resolved. Deletions cut 4 bases from V and 2 bases from J, with 8 bases between. The germline gives CDR1 LGHDT, CDR2 YNNKEL (reference sequence). This CDR3 has 13 amino acids. CDR3 in DNA: TGTGCCAGCAGCCGTCTTACGCAAGAGACCCAGTACTTC. Amino acids: CASSRLTQETQYF.

This clonotype was detected a few times. The rearrangement joins TRBV6-6 to TRBJ2-1; D is undetermined. CDR3 length: 14 residues. V lost 4 bases and J lost 2, with 9 bases in between. Germline loops: CDR1 MNHNY, CDR2 SVGAGI (reference sequence). As DNA, the CDR3 is TGTGCCAGCAGTTCCATCGGACCCTACAATGAGCAGTTCTTC. Translation: CASSSIGPYNEQFF.

This clonotype was observed a handful of times. The CDR3 nucleotides read TGTGCCAGCAGCTCCCGGGGCGGATACAATGAGCAGTTCTTC. Its protein is CASSSRGGYNEQFF. This rearrangement joins TRBV7-3 to TRBJ2-1; either TRBD1 or TRBD2 may fit D (5 bases each). Germline lookup yields CDR1 SGHTA and CDR2 FQGTGA. V gave up 4 bases and J gave up 4 bases, with 11 bases separating them. There are 14 residues in the CDR3.

This clonotype turned up a few times. The CDR3 here is CASSEDLGIGYGYTF. CDR3 sequence (DNA): TGTGCCAGCAGTGAAGATCTGGGGATAGGTTATGGCTACACCTTC. This sequence joins TRBV2 and TRBJ1-2; the D is unclear. Germline CDR1 SNHLY, CDR2 FYNNEI. The CDR3 extends over 15 amino acids. V gave up 1 base and J gave up 5 bases, with 14 bases separating them.

This clonotype showed up just a few times. The chain links TRBV25-1 to TRBJ1-2; D call uncertain. V was clipped by 2 bases and J by 8 bases, with 15 bases between them. There are 14 residues in the CDR3. CDR1 MGHDK and CDR2 SYGVNS come from the germline V gene. The DNA for the CDR3 is TGTGCCAGCAGTGAAGCCGGATGGGGTGCGGGCTACACCTTC. This translates into CASSEAGWGAGYTF.

This clonotype occurred a few times. This chain links TRBV15 with TRBJ1-2; D may be TRBD1 (6 bases). Germline values: CDR1 LNHNV, CDR2 YYDKDF (reference sequence). Trimming removed 3 bases at V and 5 bases at J, with 16 bases between. CDR3 length equals 15 residues. The CDR3 bases are TGTGCCACCAGCAGGAATACCGGGACACCTTATGGCTACACCTTC. Protein sequence: CATSRNTGTPYGYTF.

This clonotype was recorded many times. The gene calls are TRBV4-1 and TRBJ2-5, with D perhaps TRBD2 (7 bases). Trimming shortened V by 4 bases and J by 0 bases, and 15 bases separated the two germline ends. The CDR3 runs to 16 residues. Looked up from germline, CDR1 is MGHRA and CDR2 is YSYEKL. The DNA of the CDR3 is TGCGCCAGCAGCCGGGGCGGGGGCCAGTACCAAGAGACCCAGTACTTC. Translated: CASSRGGGQYQETQYF.

With respect to this clonotype: One junction end disagrees with the germline gene, perhaps due to a read error. The chain links TRBV28 to TRBJ1-5; D not resolved. CDR3 length: 15 amino acids. The germline gives CDR1 MDHEN, CDR2 SYDVKM. The CDR3 DNA sequence: TGTGCCAGGAGTTTCGGTCCTTGGCGGGGTCAGCCCCAGCATTTT. Protein sequence: CARSFGPWRGQPQHF. The variable domain in full, completed from reference TRBV28 and TRBJ1-5, reads DVKVTQSSRYLVKRTGEKVFLECVQDMDHENMFWYRQDPGLGLRLIYFSYDVKMKEKGDIPEGYSVSREKKERFSLILESASTNQTSMYLCARSFGPWRGQPQHFGDGTRLSIL.

This clonotype showed up many times. The V call is TRBV5-1, the J call TRBJ2-2; 7 nucleotides match TRBD1. CDR1 and CDR2 (germline): SGHRS, YFSETQ. Trimming removed 4 bases from V and 4 bases from J; junction bases left unmatched: 10. CDR3 length: 16 amino acids. The CDR3 spells CASSRHRQGSTGELFF. In DNA form, the CDR3 reads TGCGCCAGCAGCCGGCACAGACAGGGATCCACCGGGGAGCTGTTTTTT.

Concerning this clonotype: A read error may explain this, as a much larger clone is one base away. This chain joins TRBV2 and TRBJ2-4; tentatively, D is TRBD1 (6 bases). Trimming took off 11 bases at V and 7 bases at J, with 21 bases between the two ends. CDR1 is SNHLY and CDR2 is FYNNEI in the germline V gene. The CDR3 is 14 residues long. CDR3 bases: TGTGCCGGCACTGAGGAGGCAGGGGCGAACATTCAGTACTTC. It translates to CAGTEEAGANIQYF.

Only a few counts were recorded for this clonotype. The V gene is TRBV7-2, the J gene TRBJ2-2, with TRBD1 as a possible D gene (6 bases). The CDR3 consists of 14 residues. Germline CDR1 reads SGHTA; CDR2 reads FQGNSA. V was cut by 3 bases and J by 5 bases, with 10 bases left in between. The CDR3: CASSFQGQTGELFF. CDR3 in DNA: TGTGCCAGCAGCTTTCAGGGGCAGACCGGGGAGCTGTTTTTT.

This clonotype was picked up a small number of times. The chain has TRBV11-2 and TRBJ2-1; 9 bases are a match to TRBD1. This CDR3 contains 16 residues. Germline V gene data show CDR1 as SGHAT and CDR2 as FQNNGV. V gave up 6 bases and J gave up 4 bases; unmatched junction bases: 10. CDR3 DNA: TGTGCCAGCAGGCCAACAGGGGGCATCTTATACAATGAGCAGTTCTTC. Protein product: CASRPTGGILYNEQFF.

V usage is TRBV13 and J usage is TRBJ2-1; 8 positions agree with TRBD2. V lost 3 bases and J lost 7; bases outside the gene matches: 8. Germline V gives CDR1 PRHDT, CDR2 FYEKMQ (reference sequence). The CDR3 runs 15 residues. In DNA, the CDR3 is TGTGCCAGCAGCTTTTCCGCGGGGGGTAAGAATGAGCAGTTCTTC. Amino acid sequence: CASSFSAGGKNEQFF.

This clonotype was seen repeatedly, ten times or more. The J gene is TRBJ2-1, the V gene TRBV20-1; 9 nucleotides match TRBD1. Germline assignment: CDR1 DFQATT and CDR2 SNEGSKA (reference sequence). The V and J ends lost 4 bases and 5 bases, in that order; junction bases with no gene match: 3. The CDR3 is 13 residues long. As DNA, the CDR3 is TGCAGTGCTAACAGGGGGCTACACAATGAGCAGTTCTTC. It translates to CSANRGLHNEQFF.

This clonotype was found a few times. V is TRBV5-5 and J is TRBJ2-1; 15 nucleotides align to TRBD2. V lost 3 bases, J lost 4 bases, and 2 bases stayed unmatched. The CDR3 is 16 residues long. The germline gives CDR1 SGHKS, CDR2 YYEKEE (reference sequence). CDR3 DNA: TGTGCCAGCAGCTCGGGACTAGCGGGGGGATACAATGAGCAGTTCTTC. It yields the protein CASSSGLAGGYNEQFF.

This clonotype appeared many times. This chain connects TRBV7-6 to TRBJ2-2; D is unclear. The germline V and J ends were trimmed by 1 base and 3 bases, with 12 bases remaining between them. The CDR3 runs to 16 residues. CDR1 is SGHVS and CDR2 is FNYEAQ in the germline V gene. CDR3 coding DNA: TGTGCCAGCAGCTTAGAGTCGTGGGGTTACACCGGGGAGCTGTTTTTT. Translated, it gives CASSLESWGYTGELFF. Combining the CDR3 with reference TRBV7-6 and TRBJ2-2 gives the whole variable domain GAGVSQSPRYKVTKRGQDVALRCDPISGHVSLYWYRQALGQGPEFLTYFNYEAQQDKSGLPNDRFSAERPEGSISTLTIQRTEQRDSAMYRCASSLESWGYTGELFFGEGSRLTVL.

The chain couples TRBV9 to TRBJ2-3, with D perhaps TRBD2 (6 bases). The CDR3 runs to 13 residues. The V gene lost 7 bases and the J gene lost 2 bases, with 11 bases spanning the gap. Looked up from germline, CDR1 is SGDLS and CDR2 is YYNGEE. The CDR3 loop is CASGGVPTDTQYF. CDR3 nucleotide sequence: TGTGCCAGCGGCGGGGTTCCCACAGATACGCAGTATTTT.